This TCR beta chain emerged from a study of blood T cells in healthy people across ages. Findings and caveats of the study: Expanded clonotype changes were possibly confounded by unknown donor CMV status. Donors of long life had a larger count of naive CD4+ cells and greater diversity than aged donors.

Germline values: CDR1 MNHEY, CDR2 SMNVEV (reference sequence). The trim removed 6 bases at V and 8 bases at J, leaving 9 bases unmatched. The CDR3 loop spans 15 amino acids. In regard to this clonotype: The antigen is not known.

A second roughly 6 to 12 cycle PCR used barcoded and J-beta primers. TCRdb re-analysed the 5' RACE reads in MiXCR, keeping a single row per CDR3 protein. The sample includes roughly 800,000 distinct CDR3 sequences, 25% seen only once; the top ten take approximately 3.7%. These data also formed part of another study, on T cells of mothers and their children. That source reports: The second PCR's M1S primer added sample barcodes and 2-4 random nucleotides. Clones that were microchimeric and persistent were not detected among T cells.

What was sequenced was blood. This TCR derives from a boy aged 5-17 years in good health. The chain carries TRBV27 and TRBJ1-6; 8 nucleotides match TRBD1. The CDR3 is CASRRTGLADSPLHF. CDR3 in DNA: TGTGCCAGCAGAAGGACAGGGCTGGCAGATTCACCCCTCCACTTT.